This entry is about one T cell receptor (beta chain). The antigen is not known. CDR1 GTSNPN and CDR2 SVGIG come from the germline V gene (reference sequence). The CDR3 runs 13 residues. After removal of 2 bases from V and 10 bases from J, the junction contained 10 bases not matched to a gene. Sequenced by immunoSEQ multiplex PCR; TCRdb stores in-frame clones only, minus some. The repertoire holds 50,000 to 75,000 clones, with 85% to 90% as singletons. These data originate in a study of OX40 agonist ivuxolimab in advanced cancers. Study at large: Dosing consisted of intravenous ivuxolimab at 0.01 to 10 mg/kg every 2 weeks.

Study outcomes and limitations: Expanded clones were, on average, more numerous among CD8+ T cells than CD4+. Nonresponders, in some cases, also had low normalized T-cell clonal expansion. Determination of antigen specificity was not performed for the expanded peripheral T cells.

This material consisted of CD4+ or CD8+ T cells sorted from blood, taken in a trial of the OX40 agonist ivuxolimab. The receptor comes from an adult with an advanced solid tumor such as melanoma, head and neck, liver or kidney cancer. The rearrangement uses TRBV30 and TRBJ1-1; TRBD1 aligns across 7 bases. The CDR3 loop is CAWSPAWEGAAFF. For the CDR3, the DNA is TGTGCCTGGAGTCCCGCTTGGGAGGGGGCAGCTTTCTTT.